This T cell receptor (beta chain) was recovered during a study of blood T cell repertoires in COVID-19. Study at large: Spain, Italy and the United States supplied samples that represented acute and convalescent COVID-19.

Assay: immunoSEQ multiplex PCR; the TCRdb copy retains only in-frame clones and omits some. The table includes 78,000 or so clones, under 85% detected once. V dropped 0 bases and J dropped 7; count of bases not matched to a gene: 9. Germline V CDR1 and CDR2: LGHDT, YNNKEL (reference sequence). The CDR3 covers 18 residues. Sequencing input: peripheral blood. The chain links TRBV3-1 (or the pseudogene TRBV3-2) to TRBJ1-6; 10 nucleotides match TRBD1. This clonotype was obtained from a human donor in a cohort sampled during active COVID-19. The CDR3 nucleotides read TGTGCCAGCAGCCAAGACCCCGACAGGGGGCGACGGAATTCACCCCTCCACTTT. This encodes CASSQDPDRGRRNSPLHF.